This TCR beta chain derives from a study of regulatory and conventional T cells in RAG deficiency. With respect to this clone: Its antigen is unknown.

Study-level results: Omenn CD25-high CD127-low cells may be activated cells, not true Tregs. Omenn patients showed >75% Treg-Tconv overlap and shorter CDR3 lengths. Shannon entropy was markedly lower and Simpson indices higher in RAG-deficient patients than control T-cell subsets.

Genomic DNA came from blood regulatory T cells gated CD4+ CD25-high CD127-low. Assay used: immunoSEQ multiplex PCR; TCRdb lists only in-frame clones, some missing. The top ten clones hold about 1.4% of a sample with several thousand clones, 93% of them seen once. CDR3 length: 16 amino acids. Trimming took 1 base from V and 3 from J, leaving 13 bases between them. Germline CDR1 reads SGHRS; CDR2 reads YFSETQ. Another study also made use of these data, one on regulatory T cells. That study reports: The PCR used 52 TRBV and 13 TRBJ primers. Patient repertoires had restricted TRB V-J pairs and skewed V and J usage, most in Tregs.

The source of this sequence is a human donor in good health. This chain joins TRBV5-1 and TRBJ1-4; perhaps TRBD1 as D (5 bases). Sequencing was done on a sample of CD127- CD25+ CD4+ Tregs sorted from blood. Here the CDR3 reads CASSLPTGAPNEKLFF. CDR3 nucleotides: TGCGCCAGCAGCTTGCCCACAGGAGCCCCTAATGAAAAACTGTTTTTT. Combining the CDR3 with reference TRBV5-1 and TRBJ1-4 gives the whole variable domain KAGVTQTPRYLIKTRGQQVTLSCSPISGHRSVSWYQQTPGQGLQFLFEYFSETQRNKGNFPGRFSGRQFSNSRSEMNVSTLELGDSALYLCASSLPTGAPNEKLFFGSGTQLSVL.